These 28 T cell receptor beta chains were sequenced from one sample in a study of blood T cell repertoires in COVID-19. The assay was immunoSEQ multiplex PCR, and TCRdb's table has in-frame clones only and misses some. Of a few hundred thousand clones listed, around 87% are singletons. The sequenced sample consisted of PBMCs or T cells enriched from blood (not recorded which). Receptor source: a woman aged 40 to 55 who had recovered from COVID-19.

This chain joins TRBV19 and TRBJ1-5, with D possibly TRBD1 on 5 matching bases. The CDR3 loop spans 15 amino acids. Trimming stripped 5 bases from V and 5 bases from J, with 16 bases between. CDR1 is LNHDA and CDR2 is SQIVND in the germline V gene (reference sequence). The CDR3: CASSHREGIDQPQHF. The CDR3 bases are TGTGCCAGTAGTCACCGGGAGGGGATAGATCAGCCCCAGCATTTT.

The genes are TRBV2 and TRBJ1-5; no clear D gene. This CDR3 contains 11 residues. V lost 6 bases and J lost 9, with 9 bases in between. The germline V gene has CDR1 SNHLY and CDR2 FYNNEI. CDR3 in DNA: TGTGCCAGCAGGCGGGGTGCGCCCCAGCATTTT. This codes for CASRRGAPQHF.

The genes are TRBV7-2 and TRBJ2-1; TRBD2 might be the D (6 bases). Deletions cut 1 base from V and 9 bases from J, with 13 bases between. The CDR3 runs 14 residues. Germline loops: CDR1 SGHTA, CDR2 FQGNSA. The CDR3, as DNA: TGTGCCAGCAGCTTAGTGGTCGGGAGTAGTGAGCAGTTCTTC. Translated, it gives CASSLVVGSSEQFF. Combining the CDR3 with reference TRBV7-2 and TRBJ2-1 gives the whole variable domain GAGVSQSPSNKVTEKGKDVELRCDPISGHTALYWYRQSLGQGLEFLIYFQGNSAPDKSGLPSDRFSAERTGGSVSTLTIQRTQQEDSAVYLCASSLVVGSSEQFFGPGTRLTVL.

This chain uses TRBV11-2 with TRBJ2-1; TRBD2 might be the D (5 bases). The V end was cut by 8 bases, the J end by 6 bases, with 8 bases between. The CDR3 extends over 11 amino acids. From germline, CDR1 is SGHAT and CDR2 FQNNGV. CDR3 nucleotide sequence: TGTGCCAGCGAGACTACCAATGAGCAGTTCTTC. This codes for CASETTNEQFF.

V gene TRBV11-3 combines with J gene TRBJ2-1; 9 bases align to TRBD1. V lost 4 bases and J lost 5; bases outside the gene matches: 9. The CDR3 is 16 amino acids. Germline loops: CDR1 SGHNT, CDR2 YENEEA. CDR3 protein: CASSSQTGGGDNEQFF. DNA of the CDR3: TGTGCCAGCAGCTCCCAGACAGGGGGTGGAGACAATGAGCAGTTCTTC.

Concerning this clone itself: Other DNA sequences in the same sample also yield this CDR3. The genes are TRBV6-5 and TRBJ2-7; perhaps TRBD1 as D (5 bases). The CDR3 totals 13 residues. The germline gives CDR1 MNHEY, CDR2 SVGAGI. The ends were cut back, 2 bases at V and 4 bases at J, with 9 bases in the middle. The CDR3 loop is CASSYRQGYEQYF. Here the CDR3 DNA reads TGTGCCAGCAGTTACCGGCAGGGATACGAGCAGTACTTC.

In its sample, this clone was seen a few times. The rearrangement joins TRBV19 to TRBJ1-1; D may be TRBD1 (5 bases). CDR1 is LNHDA, CDR2 SQIVND, per germline (reference sequence). Trimming left V 5 bases short and J 5 bases short, with 15 bases between. The CDR3 has 14 residues. Here the CDR3 reads CASSPGHGRTEAFF. CDR3 in DNA: TGTGCCAGTAGTCCCGGACACGGTCGAACTGAAGCTTTCTTT.

The rearrangement joins TRBV6-5 to TRBJ1-3; 7 nucleotides agree with TRBD1. Germline V gene lookup returns CDR1 MNHEY and CDR2 SVGAGI. V was clipped by 4 bases and J by 0 bases; unmatched bases: 6. The CDR3 runs to 16 residues. CDR3 sequence reads: CASSFTGDSSGNTIYF. CDR3 DNA: TGTGCCAGCAGTTTTACCGGGGACAGCTCTGGAAACACCATATATTTT.

This clone was detected once. V gene TRBV7-2 combines with J gene TRBJ1-4; 10 positions agree with TRBD1. The CDR3 runs to 16 residues. V gave up 4 bases and J gave up 2 bases; unmatched junction bases: 4. Germline values: CDR1 SGHTA, CDR2 FQGNSA. The chain's CDR3 is CASSSGQGWTNEKLFF. CDR3 DNA sequence: TGTGCCAGCAGCTCGGGACAGGGGTGGACTAATGAAAAACTGTTTTTT.

In its sample, this clone was seen a few times. The rearrangement uses TRBV7-2 and TRBJ2-2; D possibly corresponds to TRBD2 (5 bases). This CDR3 spans 14 amino acids. Germline values: CDR1 SGHTA, CDR2 FQGNSA. V lost 5 bases to trimming and J lost 6 bases, with 13 bases between them. The CDR3 spells CASSTQLGSGELFF. The CDR3 DNA is TGTGCCAGCAGCACACAACTAGGGTCCGGGGAGCTGTTTTTT.

V gene TRBV27 combines with J gene TRBJ2-6, with a weak D call TRBD2 (5 bases). The length of the CDR3 is 16 residues. V lost 4 bases, J lost 1 base, and 11 bases lay in between. The V gene's germline CDR1 is MNHEY and CDR2 SMNVEV (reference sequence). Written as DNA, the CDR3 is TGTGCCAGCAGTTCCCCCCTAGCTTCTGGGGCCAACGTCCTGACTTTC. The encoded protein is CASSSPLASGANVLTF. The full variable domain, rest sourced from reference TRBV27 and TRBJ2-6, is EAQVTQNPRYLITVTGKKLTVTCSQNMNHEYMSWYRQDPGLGLRQIYYSMNVEVTDKGDVPEGYKVSRKEKRNFPLILESPSPNQTSLYFCASSSPLASGANVLTFGAGSRLTVL.

This chain joins TRBV5-1 and TRBJ2-2, with 8 bases lining up with TRBD1. V trimming: 3 bases; J trimming: 4 bases; junction bases outside the gene matches: 8. Germline V gene lookup returns CDR1 SGHRS and CDR2 YFSETQ. This CDR3 is 16 amino acids long. The CDR3 coding sequence is TGCGCCAGCAGCTCGCAGGGGGCGCGCGGCACCGGGGAGCTGTTTTTT. This translates into CASSSQGARGTGELFF.

The rearrangement joins TRBV7-8 to TRBJ1-2; a possible D gene is TRBD1 (5 bases). The V end lost 4 bases, the J end lost 8 bases, and 14 bases lay between the germline ends. The CDR3 spans 13 residues. Germline V gene lookup returns CDR1 SGHVS and CDR2 FQNEAQ. CDR3 protein: CASSSHRQKGYTF. DNA of the CDR3: TGTGCCAGCAGCTCCCACCGACAGAAGGGCTACACCTTC. The whole variable domain, remainder taken from reference TRBV7-8 and TRBJ1-2, is GAGVSQSPRYKVAKRGQDVALRCDPISGHVSLFWYQQALGQGPEFLTYFQNEAQLDKSGLPSDRFFAERPEGSVSTLKIQRTQQEDSAVYLCASSSHRQKGYTFGSGTRLTVV.

The chain combines TRBV7-9 with TRBJ2-7; D unresolved. V lost 5 bases and J 4 bases, leaving 21 bases between the germline ends. Germline CDR1 reads SEHNR; CDR2 reads FQNEAQ (reference sequence). The CDR3 loop spans 16 amino acids. The CDR3, as DNA: TGTGCCAGCAGCCGTCAATTCCCAGGTAAACCGTACGAGCAGTACTTC. It translates to CASSRQFPGKPYEQYF. The whole variable domain, filled in from reference TRBV7-9 and TRBJ2-7, reads DTGVSQNPRHKITKRGQNVTFRCDPISEHNRLYWYRQTLGQGPEFLTYFQNEAQLEKSRLLSDRFSAERPKGSFSTLEIQRTEQGDSAMYLCASSRQFPGKPYEQYFGPGTRLTVT.

This rearrangement joins TRBV7-9 to TRBJ2-1, with 9 bases that match TRBD2. CDR3 length equals 16 residues. Germline assignment: CDR1 SEHNR and CDR2 FQNEAQ (reference sequence). V lost 0 bases to trimming and J lost 5 bases; unmatched junction nucleotides: 5. In DNA, the CDR3 is TGTGCCAGCAGCTTAGCGCCTAGCGGGAAAGACAATGAGCAGTTCTTC. This sequence encodes CASSLAPSGKDNEQFF.

The chain has TRBV14 and TRBJ2-7; unclear D gene. The germline V gene encodes CDR1 SGHDN and CDR2 FVKESK. CDR3 length: 12 amino acids. V lost 1 base, J lost 2 bases, and 3 bases lay in between. CDR3 nucleotide sequence: TGTGCCAGCAGCCAAGTAACCTACGAGCAGTACTTC. Translating gives CASSQVTYEQYF.

This chain joins TRBV7-5 and TRBJ2-1; TRBD1 is the table's D call and was not checked against the DNA. TRBV7-5 is tagged as a pseudogene. The CDR3 loop spans 15 amino acids. CDR3 sequence reads: CARSLGSQGWNEQFF. The DNA of the CDR3 is TGTGCCAGAAGCTTAGGGAGTCAGGGTTGGAATGAGCAGTTCTTC.

The chain carries TRBV27 and TRBJ1-2; a possible D gene is TRBD1 (6 bases). This CDR3 has 14 residues. CDR1 is MNHEY, CDR2 SMNVEV, per germline (reference sequence). V was shortened by 2 bases and J by 4 bases, with 11 bases between the two germline ends. CDR3 DNA sequence: TGTGCCAGCAGTTTAGGGGGCGCAGGCTATGGCTACACCTTC. This sequence encodes CASSLGGAGYGYTF.

This clone has only a few counts. The chain couples TRBV9 to TRBJ1-2; D gene unclear. Trimming pared 2 bases from V and 0 bases from J, leaving 8 bases between. CDR1 and CDR2 from the germline V gene are SGDLS and YYNGEE. There are 14 residues in the CDR3. The CDR3, as DNA: TGTGCCAGCAGCGTCCACACATCTAACTATGGCTACACCTTC. This gives the protein CASSVHTSNYGYTF.

The V call is TRBV6-5, the J call TRBJ1-2; D may be TRBD1 (5 bases). V was shortened by 6 bases and J by 3 bases, with 14 bases between the two germline ends. The CDR3 sequence is 14 residues long. The V gene's germline CDR1 is MNHEY and CDR2 SVGAGI. CDR3 loop: CASSPGGGYYGYTF. CDR3 nucleotide sequence: TGTGCCAGCAGCCCCGGGGGGGGATACTATGGCTACACCTTC.

The chain couples TRBV5-1 to TRBJ2-2; TRBD1 matches at 9 bases. Germline assignment: CDR1 SGHRS and CDR2 YFSETQ. CDR3 length: 15 residues. With V trimmed by 3 bases and J by 7 bases, 7 bases remained unmatched. The CDR3 coding sequence is TGCGCCAGCAGCTATACAGGGGGCTTTGGCGGGGAGCTGTTTTTT. This translates into CASSYTGGFGGELFF. Supplemented by reference TRBV5-1 and TRBJ2-2, the full variable domain reads KAGVTQTPRYLIKTRGQQVTLSCSPISGHRSVSWYQQTPGQGLQFLFEYFSETQRNKGNFPGRFSGRQFSNSRSEMNVSTLELGDSALYLCASSYTGGFGGELFFGEGSRLTVL.

The genes are TRBV6-5 and TRBJ2-1, with 12 bases lining up with TRBD1. The CDR3 contains 16 residues. J was trimmed by 4 bases and V by 4 bases; bases with no gene match: 5. Germline loops: CDR1 MNHEY, CDR2 SVGAGI. CDR3 nucleotide sequence: TGTGCCAGCAGTTCCGGGACAGGGGGCTCGTACAATGAGCAGTTCTTC. This sequence encodes CASSSGTGGSYNEQFF.

This clone was seen only a few times. The J gene is TRBJ1-5, the V gene TRBV21-1; the tabulated D call, TRBD1, remains unverified against the DNA. TRBV21-1 is marked as a pseudogene. This CDR3 has 19 residues. For the CDR3, the DNA is TGTGCCAGCAGCACAGACAGGGATTTTAGGGGGAATAGCAATCAGCCCCAGCATTTT. Translating it yields CASSTDRDFRGNSNQPQHF.

The chain carries TRBV9 and TRBJ1-4; the D is unclear. The CDR3 is 15 amino acids. V lost 0 bases and J 3 bases, leaving 9 bases between the germline ends. CDR1 and CDR2 from the germline V gene are SGDLS and YYNGEE. This CDR3 is CASSVGGRANEKLFF. CDR3 DNA sequence: TGTGCCAGCAGCGTAGGTGGCCGGGCTAATGAAAAACTGTTTTTT.

The chain is built from TRBV4-3 and TRBJ1-3; TRBD1 matches at 9 bases. The length of the CDR3 is 18 residues. The trim removed 1 base at V and 2 bases at J, leaving 9 bases unmatched. Germline-derived CDR1 and CDR2 are LGHNA and YSLEER. The CDR3 DNA reads TGCGCCAGCAGCCAAGGCCGCCCAAGGGACAGGGCTGGAAACACCATATATTTT. Its protein is CASSQGRPRDRAGNTIYF.

V and J are TRBV25-1 and TRBJ2-1; D possibly corresponds to TRBD2 (6 bases). V was trimmed by 4 bases and J by 15 bases, leaving 34 bases between them. The germline V gene encodes CDR1 MGHDK and CDR2 SYGVNS. The CDR3 totals 18 residues. Here the CDR3 reads CASSGPRPGTEKGVARFF. The CDR3 nucleotides are TGTGCCAGCAGTGGACCGCGTCCGGGGACTGAGAAAGGGGTGGCGCGGTTCTTC.

The V gene is TRBV12-3 or TRBV12-4, the J gene TRBJ1-1; 7 nucleotides line up with TRBD1. The V and J ends lost 6 bases and 3 bases, in that order; junction bases with no gene match: 4. The length of the CDR3 is 13 residues. Here the CDR3 reads CASSQGGHTEAFF. The CDR3 DNA sequence: TGTGCCAGCAGCCAAGGGGGCCACACTGAAGCTTTCTTT.

The chain's CDR3 is CASSKGPGQGGTEAFF. CDR3 bases: TGTGCCAGTAGTAAAGGACCGGGACAGGGGGGCACTGAAGCTTTCTTT. The chain recombines TRBV19 with TRBJ1-1, with 11 bases matching TRBD1. The V gene end was trimmed by 4 bases and the J gene end by 4 bases; junction bases not matched to a gene: 8. CDR1 LNHDA and CDR2 SQIVND come from the germline V gene (reference sequence). CDR3 length: 16 residues.